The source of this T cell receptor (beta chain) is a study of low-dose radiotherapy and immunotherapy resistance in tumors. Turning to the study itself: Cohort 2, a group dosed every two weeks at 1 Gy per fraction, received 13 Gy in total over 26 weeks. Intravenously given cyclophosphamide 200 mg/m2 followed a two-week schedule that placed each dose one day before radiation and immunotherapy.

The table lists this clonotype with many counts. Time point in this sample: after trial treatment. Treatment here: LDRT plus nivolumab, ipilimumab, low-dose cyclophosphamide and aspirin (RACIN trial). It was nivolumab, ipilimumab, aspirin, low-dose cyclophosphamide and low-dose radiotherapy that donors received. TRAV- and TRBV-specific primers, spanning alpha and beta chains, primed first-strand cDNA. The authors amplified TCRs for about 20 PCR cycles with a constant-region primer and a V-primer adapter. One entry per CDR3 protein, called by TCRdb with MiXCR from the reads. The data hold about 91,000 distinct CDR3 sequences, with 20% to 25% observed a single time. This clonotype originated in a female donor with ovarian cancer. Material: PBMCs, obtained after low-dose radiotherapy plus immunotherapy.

CDR3 loop: CASSYSPGRKTEAFF. The CDR3 region has the DNA TGTGCCAGCAGTTACTCCCCAGGGAGGAAGACTGAAGCTTTCTTT. The chain links TRBV6-2 or TRBV6-3 to TRBJ1-1; the D gene is possibly TRBD1 (5 bases). Trimming shortened V by 0 bases and J by 5 bases, and 13 bases separated the two germline ends. The V gene's germline CDR1 is MNHEY and CDR2 SVGEGT. The CDR3 has 15 amino acids.